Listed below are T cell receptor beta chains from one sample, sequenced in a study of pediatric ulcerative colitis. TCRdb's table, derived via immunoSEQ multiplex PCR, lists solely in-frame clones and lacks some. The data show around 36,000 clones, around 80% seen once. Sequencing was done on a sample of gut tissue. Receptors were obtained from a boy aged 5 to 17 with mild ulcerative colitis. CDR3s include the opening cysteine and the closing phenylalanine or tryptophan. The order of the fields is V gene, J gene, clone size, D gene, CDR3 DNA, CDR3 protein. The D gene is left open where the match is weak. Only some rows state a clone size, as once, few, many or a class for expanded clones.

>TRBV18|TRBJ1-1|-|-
TGTGCCAGCTCACCAGGCAGGACTGAAGCTTTCTTT
CASSPGRTEAFF
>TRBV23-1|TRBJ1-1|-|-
TGCGCCAGCAGACATTACAGGGAATCGAACACTGAAGCTTTCTTT
CASRHYRESNTEAFF
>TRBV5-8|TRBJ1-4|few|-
TGTGCCAGCAGCTTGTTACCTCCCCGATCAAATGAAAAACTGTTTTTT
CASSLLPPRSNEKLFF
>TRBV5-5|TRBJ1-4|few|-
TGTGCCAGCAGCTTGGGATACGGGAAACTGTTTTTT
CASSLGYGKLFF
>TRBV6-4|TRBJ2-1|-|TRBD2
TGTGCCAGCAGGGCCCCGGGGGGCAATGAGCAGTTCTTC
CASRAPGGNEQFF
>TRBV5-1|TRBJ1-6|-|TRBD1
TGCGCCAGCAGCCTGGCCGGGACAGGCTATAATTCACCCCTCCACTTT
CASSLAGTGYNSPLHF
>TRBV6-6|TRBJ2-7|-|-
TGTGCCAGCAGTTGGTACATGGGGTACGAGCAGTACTTC
CASSWYMGYEQYF
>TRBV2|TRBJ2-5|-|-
TGTGCCAGCAGTGAGGACTACGGAAGAACCCAGTACTTC
CASSEDYGRTQYF
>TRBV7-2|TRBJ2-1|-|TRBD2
TGTGCCAGCAGCTTATTGGGACTAGCGGCCCCTAGCTCCTACAATGAGCAGTTCTTC
CASSLLGLAAPSSYNEQFF
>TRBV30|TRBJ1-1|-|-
TGTGCCTGGAGGATCGGTGTGGGGGCAGGGACTGAAGCTTTCTTT
CAWRIGVGAGTEAFF
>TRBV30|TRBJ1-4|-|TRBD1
TGTGCCTGGAGTGCCACTAAGGGGGCCGGCCATGAAAAACTGTTTTTT
CAWSATKGAGHEKLFF
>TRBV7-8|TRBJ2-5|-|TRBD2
TGTGCCAGCAGCTTAGAAGCGCGGGGGTATCAAGAGACCCAGTACTTC
CASSLEARGYQETQYF
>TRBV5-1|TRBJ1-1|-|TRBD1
TGCGCCAGCAGCTCCGTGGGACCAGGGGGCACTGAAGCTTTCTTT
CASSSVGPGGTEAFF
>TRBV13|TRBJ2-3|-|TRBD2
TGTGCCAGCAGCATCCGTATAGCGGGGGGGCGCACAGATACGCAGTATTTT
CASSIRIAGGRTDTQYF
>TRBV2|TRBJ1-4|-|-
TGTGCCAGCAGAAGTCGGTTGCGGGATGAAAAACTGTTTTTT
CASRSRLRDEKLFF
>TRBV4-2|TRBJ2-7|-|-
TGTGCCAGCAGCCACACGAGCTCCTACGAGCAGTACTTC
CASSHTSSYEQYF
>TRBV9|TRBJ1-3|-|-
TGTGCCAGCAGCGTAGCTACGGCCCCTGGAAACACCATATATTTT
CASSVATAPGNTIYF
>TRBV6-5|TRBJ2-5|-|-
TGTGCCAGCAGGCCTGACCGGCAAGAGACCCAGTACTTC
CASRPDRQETQYF
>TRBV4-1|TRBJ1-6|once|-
TGCGCCAGCAGCCAAGTCAAGGTTTCACCCCTCCACTTT
CASSQVKVSPLHF
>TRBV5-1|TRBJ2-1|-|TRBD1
TGCGCCAGCAGCTTGGGGACAGGGACCACGATCCACAATGAGCAGTTCTTC
CASSLGTGTTIHNEQFF
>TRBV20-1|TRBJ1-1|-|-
TGCAGTGCTACGGAGAACACTGAAGCTTTCTTT
CSATENTEAFF
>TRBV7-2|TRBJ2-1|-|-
TGTGCCAGCAGCTCCCCCTCCCGGGATGAGCAGTTCTTC
CASSSPSRDEQFF
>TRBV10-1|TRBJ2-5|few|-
TGCGCCAGCAGGGACCAAGAGACCCAGTACTTC
CASRDQETQYF
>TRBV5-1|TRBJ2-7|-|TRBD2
TGCGCCAGCAGCCCTTTAAATATGGGAACGGGAGGGCAGTACTTC
CASSPLNMGTGGQYF
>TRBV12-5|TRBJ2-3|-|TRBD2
TGTGCTAGTGGTTCCCCCGTCGGGGGGGCCCACGATACGCAGTATTTT
CASGSPVGGAHDTQYF
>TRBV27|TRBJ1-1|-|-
TGTGCCAGCAGTTCCAAGGCAGGGCTTGGAGAAGCTTTCTTT
CASSSKAGLGEAFF
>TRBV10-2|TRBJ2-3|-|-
TGCGCCAGCAGATTAGGTGTTAGGCTCACAGATACGCAGTATTTT
CASRLGVRLTDTQYF
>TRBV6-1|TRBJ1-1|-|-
TGTGCCAGCAGTGTCTGGGAGGGATCCTCTGAAGCTTTCTTT
CASSVWEGSSEAFF
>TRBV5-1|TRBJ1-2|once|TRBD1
TGCGCCAGCAGCTTGGGGGACAGAAGCTATGGCTACACCTTC
CASSLGDRSYGYTF
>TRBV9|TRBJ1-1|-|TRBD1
TGTGCCAGCAGCGTAGCGGGACAGCTCACTGAAGCTTTCTTT
CASSVAGQLTEAFF
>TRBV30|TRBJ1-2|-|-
TGTGCCTGGAGTGTAAGTTCAGGGGGCTACACCTTC
CAWSVSSGGYTF
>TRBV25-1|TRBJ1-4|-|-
TGTGCCAGCAGTCATGCAGGGGCAATTGGTGAAAAACTGTTTTTT
CASSHAGAIGEKLFF
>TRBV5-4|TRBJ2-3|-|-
TGTGCCAGCAGCTTGGGAGGCCCCACAGATACGCAGTATTTT
CASSLGGPTDTQYF
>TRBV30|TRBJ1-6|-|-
TGTGCCTGGAGTGGGGCCTATAATTCACCCCTCCACTTT
CAWSGAYNSPLHF
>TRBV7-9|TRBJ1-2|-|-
TGTGCCAGCAGCTTAGCGACAGACTTCTATGGCTACACCTTC
CASSLATDFYGYTF
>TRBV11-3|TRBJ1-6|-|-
TGTGCCAGCAGCTTCGCTCTAGGATCACCCCTCCACTTT
CASSFALGSPLHF
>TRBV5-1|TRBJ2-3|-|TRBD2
TGCGCCAGCAGCTTGGTACGGGGAGGGACTAGCACAGATACGCAGTATTTT
CASSLVRGGTSTDTQYF
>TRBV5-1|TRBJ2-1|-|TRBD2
TGCGCCAGCAGCTTGGGTGGACTAGCTCGACACAATGAGCAGTTCTTC
CASSLGGLARHNEQFF
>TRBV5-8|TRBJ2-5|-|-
TGTGCCAGCAGCTTGGGCAGGGCGGAGGATGAGACCCAGTACTTC
CASSLGRAEDETQYF
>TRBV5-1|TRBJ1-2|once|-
TGCGCCAGCAGCTTGTGGGGTGGCAGCACCACAAATAACTATGGCTACACCTTC
CASSLWGGSTTNNYGYTF
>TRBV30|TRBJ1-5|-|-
TGTGCCTGGAGCGACCGAGACGTGAGGTTTAGCAATCAGCCCCAGCATTTT
CAWSDRDVRFSNQPQHF
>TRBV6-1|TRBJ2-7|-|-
TGTGCCAGCAGTCCACAGGGATTCTACGAGCAGTACTTC
CASSPQGFYEQYF
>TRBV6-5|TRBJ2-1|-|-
TGTGCCAGCAGTTACTCCGCCAGGGGCGGGAATGAGCAGTTCTTC
CASSYSARGGNEQFF
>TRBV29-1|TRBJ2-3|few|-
TGCAGCGCCCGGGGGGCTCGGGGCACAGATACGCAGTATTTT
CSARGARGTDTQYF
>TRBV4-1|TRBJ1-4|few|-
TGCGCCAGCCGCCGGGGCAAAGTTGAAAAACTGTTTTTT
CASRRGKVEKLFF
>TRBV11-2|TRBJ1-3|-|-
TGTGCCAGCAGCCGGAGTTACAGTTTACAGGGTGCTGGAAACACCATATATTTT
CASSRSYSLQGAGNTIYF
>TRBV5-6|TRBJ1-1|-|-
TGTGCCAGCAGCTTTAGGACCCCCGAAGCTTTCTTT
CASSFRTPEAFF
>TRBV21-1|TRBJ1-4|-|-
TGTGCCAGCAGCAAGGGAGGGTGCTTTAATGAAAAACTGTTTTTT
CASSKGGCFNEKLFF
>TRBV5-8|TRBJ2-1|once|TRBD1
TGTGCCAGCAGCCGCGAAGGACAGGGTACAATGAAGCAGTTCTTC
CASSREGQGTMKQFF
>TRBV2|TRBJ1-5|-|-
TGTGCCAGCCGAGTTTCCGGGGCTGAGGGCAATCAGCCCCAGCATTTT
CASRVSGAEGNQPQHF
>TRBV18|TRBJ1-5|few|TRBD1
TGTGCCAGCTCACGTTCGACAGGGGGCTTTGGTGAGCCCCAGCATTTT
CASSRSTGGFGEPQHF